The rows below give T cell receptor beta chains drawn from one sample of a study of blood T cell repertoires in COVID-19. TCRdb's copy holds only in-frame clones and misses some; the assay was immunoSEQ multiplex PCR. The sample includes approximately 68,000 clones, 82% of them seen just once. Sequencing used peripheral blood. The receptors were gathered from a human donor in a cohort sampled during active COVID-19. Both conserved end residues are part of each CDR3. D genes are given only for firm matches. Part of the rows lack a size; the others show once, few, many or a class for expanded clones.

TRBV19	TRBJ1-2	NA	NA	TGTGCCAGTAGTCCCCGGGAAGCCTATGGCTACACCTTC	CASSPREAYGYTF
TRBV27	TRBJ1-4	NA	TRBD1	TGTGCCAGCAGGATGGGACAGGGGCCGGGAAAACTGTTTTTT	CASRMGQGPGKLFF
TRBV6-5	TRBJ1-5	NA	TRBD1	TGTGCCAGCCGAAGGGACAGAAGTAGCAATCAGCCCCAGCATTTT	CASRRDRSSNQPQHF
TRBV5-1	TRBJ1-3	once	NA	TGCGCCAGCAGCTTGACGAGCTCTGGAAACACCATATATTTT	CASSLTSSGNTIYF
TRBV6-2/TRBV6-3	TRBJ1-1	few	TRBD1	TGTGCCAGCAGTACACAGACAGGGGCCACTGAAGCTTTCTTT	CASSTQTGATEAFF
TRBV30	TRBJ2-7	once	NA	TGTGCCTGGAGTGTACCTCCAACAGGGCCTAACTACGAGCAGTACTTC	CAWSVPPTGPNYEQYF
TRBV7-2	TRBJ2-3	NA	NA	TGTGCCAGCAGCTATGGGCCAGACGGCACAGATACGCAGTATTTT	CASSYGPDGTDTQYF
TRBV15	TRBJ2-7	NA	NA	TGTGCCACCAGCAGCCGACAGGACCTGGGGGAGCAGTACTTC	CATSSRQDLGEQYF
TRBV7-2	TRBJ2-5	NA	NA	TGTGCCAGCAGCTCCTATACAGGGACGGAGACCCAGTACTTC	CASSSYTGTETQYF
TRBV19	TRBJ2-7	once	NA	TGTGCCAGTAGTATAGTTCTAGCGTCCTACGAGCAGTACTTC	CASSIVLASYEQYF
TRBV7-6	TRBJ2-5	once	TRBD2	TGTGCCAGCAGCCTTACTAGCGGGGGCCAAGAGACCCAGTACTTC	CASSLTSGGQETQYF
TRBV7-3	TRBJ2-7	once	NA	TGTGCCAGCACCCCAGGAAGCTACGAGCAGTACTTC	CASTPGSYEQYF
TRBV19	TRBJ1-2	NA	NA	TGTGCCAGTAGTATAGATAACAGGGTATCTGCCTACACCTTC	CASSIDNRVSAYTF